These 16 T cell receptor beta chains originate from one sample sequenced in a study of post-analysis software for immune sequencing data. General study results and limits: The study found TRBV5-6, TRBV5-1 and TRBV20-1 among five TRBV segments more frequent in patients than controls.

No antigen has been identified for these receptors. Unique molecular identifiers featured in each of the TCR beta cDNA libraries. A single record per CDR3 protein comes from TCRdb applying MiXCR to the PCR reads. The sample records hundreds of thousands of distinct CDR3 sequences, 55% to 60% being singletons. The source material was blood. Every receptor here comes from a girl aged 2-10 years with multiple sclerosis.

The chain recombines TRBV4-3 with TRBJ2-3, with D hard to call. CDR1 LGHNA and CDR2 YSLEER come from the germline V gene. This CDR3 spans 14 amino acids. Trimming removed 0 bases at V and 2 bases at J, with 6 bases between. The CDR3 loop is CASSQEGSTDTQYF. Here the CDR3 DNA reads TGCGCCAGCAGCCAAGAGGGTTCCACAGATACGCAGTATTTT.

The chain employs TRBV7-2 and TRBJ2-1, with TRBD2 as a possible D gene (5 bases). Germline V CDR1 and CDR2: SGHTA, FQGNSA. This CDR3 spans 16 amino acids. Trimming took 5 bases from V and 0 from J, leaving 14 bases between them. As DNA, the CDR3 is TGTGCCAGCAGCCCTGAGGGCGGATTCTCCTACAATGAGCAGTTCTTC. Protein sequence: CASSPEGGFSYNEQFF.

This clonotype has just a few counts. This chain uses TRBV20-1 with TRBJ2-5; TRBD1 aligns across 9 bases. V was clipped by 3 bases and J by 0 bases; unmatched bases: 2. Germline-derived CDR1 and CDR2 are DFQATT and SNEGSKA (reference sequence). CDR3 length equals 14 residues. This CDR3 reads CSASGQGYQETQYF. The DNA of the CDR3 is TGCAGTGCTAGTGGACAGGGGTACCAAGAGACCCAGTACTTC.

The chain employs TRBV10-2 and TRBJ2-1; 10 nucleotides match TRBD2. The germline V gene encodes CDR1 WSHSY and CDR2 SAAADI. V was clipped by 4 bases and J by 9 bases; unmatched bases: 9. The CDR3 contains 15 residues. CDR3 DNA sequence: TGCGCCAGCAGTGGAGCGGGGGGGCCGGCAGCTGAGCAGTTCTTC. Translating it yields CASSGAGGPAAEQFF.

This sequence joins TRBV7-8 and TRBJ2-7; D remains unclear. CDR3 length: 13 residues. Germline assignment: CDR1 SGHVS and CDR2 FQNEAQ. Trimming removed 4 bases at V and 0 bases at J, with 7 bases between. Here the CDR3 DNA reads TGTGCCAGCAGCTCCCTTACCTCCTACGAGCAGTACTTC. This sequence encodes CASSSLTSYEQYF.

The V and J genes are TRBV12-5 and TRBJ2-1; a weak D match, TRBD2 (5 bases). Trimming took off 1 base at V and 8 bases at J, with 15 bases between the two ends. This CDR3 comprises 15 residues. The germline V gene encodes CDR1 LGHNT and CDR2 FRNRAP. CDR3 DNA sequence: TGTGCTAGTGGTTTGGGACTGGGAGAGGGCTATGAGCAGTTCTTC. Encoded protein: CASGLGLGEGYEQFF.

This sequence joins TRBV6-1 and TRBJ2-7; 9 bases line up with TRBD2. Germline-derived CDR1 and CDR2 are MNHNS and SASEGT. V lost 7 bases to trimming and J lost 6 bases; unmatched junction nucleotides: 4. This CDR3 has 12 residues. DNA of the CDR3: TGTGCCAGCAAGGGACTAGCACCCGAGCAGTACTTC. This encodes CASKGLAPEQYF.

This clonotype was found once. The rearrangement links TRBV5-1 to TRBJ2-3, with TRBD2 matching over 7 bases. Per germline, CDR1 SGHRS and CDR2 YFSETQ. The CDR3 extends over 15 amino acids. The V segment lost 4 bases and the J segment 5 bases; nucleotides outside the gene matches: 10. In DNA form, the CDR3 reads TGCGCCAGCAGCCGGCTCGGCGGGAGTGGAGATACGCAGTATTTT. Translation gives CASSRLGGSGDTQYF.

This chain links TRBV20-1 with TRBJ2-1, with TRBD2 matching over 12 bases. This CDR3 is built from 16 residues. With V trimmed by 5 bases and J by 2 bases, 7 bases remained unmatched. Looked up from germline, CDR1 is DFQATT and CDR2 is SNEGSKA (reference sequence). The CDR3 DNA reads TGCAGTGCTCTAACTAGCGGGAGGTCGGCCTACAATGAGCAGTTCTTC. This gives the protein CSALTSGRSAYNEQFF.

CDR3 residues: CASSQAGSTDTQYF. In DNA form, the CDR3 reads TGTGCCAGCAGCCAAGCAGGGAGCACAGATACGCAGTATTTT. This chain joins TRBV4-2 and TRBJ2-3; possible D gene TRBD1, 5 bases. The germline CDR1 and CDR2 sequences are LGHNA and YNFKEQ. This CDR3 spans 14 amino acids. The V end was cut by 1 base, the J end by 0 bases, with 5 bases between.

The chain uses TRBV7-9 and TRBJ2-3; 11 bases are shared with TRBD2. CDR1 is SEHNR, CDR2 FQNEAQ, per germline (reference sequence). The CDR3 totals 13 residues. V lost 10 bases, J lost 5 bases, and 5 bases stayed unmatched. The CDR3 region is CATTSGSGDTQYF. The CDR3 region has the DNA TGTGCCACCACTAGCGGGAGTGGAGATACGCAGTATTTT.

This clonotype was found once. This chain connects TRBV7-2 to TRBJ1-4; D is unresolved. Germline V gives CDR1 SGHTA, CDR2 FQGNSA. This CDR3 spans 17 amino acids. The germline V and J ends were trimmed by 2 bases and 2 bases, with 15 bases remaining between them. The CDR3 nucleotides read TGTGCCAGCAGCTTAAAGGTCCAGTTCGGTACTAATGAAAAACTGTTTTTT. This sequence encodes CASSLKVQFGTNEKLFF.

For the CDR3, the DNA is TGCAGCGTTCAGACCCTCGGGGCCTCCTACGAGCAGTACTTC. Its protein product is CSVQTLGASYEQYF. V gene TRBV29-1 combines with J gene TRBJ2-7; possibly TRBD1 or TRBD2 for D (5 bases each). Trimming removed 5 bases at V and 0 bases at J, with 14 bases between. The V gene's germline CDR1 is SQVTM and CDR2 ANQGSEA. This CDR3 is built from 14 residues.

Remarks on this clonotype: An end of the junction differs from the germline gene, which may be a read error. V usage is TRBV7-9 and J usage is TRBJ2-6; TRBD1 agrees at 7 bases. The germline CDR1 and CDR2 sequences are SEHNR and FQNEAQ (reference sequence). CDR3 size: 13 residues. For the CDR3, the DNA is TGTGCCAGCAGCTACGACAGGGCCGACGTCCTGACTTTC. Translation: CASSYDRADVLTF.

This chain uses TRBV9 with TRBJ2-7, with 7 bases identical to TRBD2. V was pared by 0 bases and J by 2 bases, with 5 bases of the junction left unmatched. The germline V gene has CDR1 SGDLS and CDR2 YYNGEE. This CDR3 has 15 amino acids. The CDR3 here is CASSVDLAATYEQYF. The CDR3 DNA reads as TGTGCCAGCAGCGTAGACCTAGCGGCGACCTACGAGCAGTACTTC.

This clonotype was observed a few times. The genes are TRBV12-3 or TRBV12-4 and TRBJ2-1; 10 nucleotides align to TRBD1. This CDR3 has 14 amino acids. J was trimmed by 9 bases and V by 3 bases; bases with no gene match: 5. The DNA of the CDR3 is TGTGCCAGCAGTTTGGGACAGGGGCTGGGTGAGCAGTTCTTC. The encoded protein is CASSLGQGLGEQFF.